The 9 T cell receptor beta chains listed next were all sequenced from one sample in a study of T cell responses to AZD1222 COVID-19 vaccine. Sequenced by immunoSEQ multiplex PCR; TCRdb stores in-frame clones only, minus some. This repertoire shows 95,000 to 110,000 clones, about 90% found once; its top ten account for 4% to 5.5%. This specimen was peripheral blood, taken on day 0 of AZD1222 vaccination. The receptors originated from an adult in good health.

The CDR3 loop reads CASSVFKRGSGNTIYF. The CDR3 bases are TGTGCCAGCAGTGTTTTTAAGAGGGGATCTGGAAACACCATATATTTT. This rearrangement joins TRBV25-1 to TRBJ1-3, with TRBD1 as a possible D gene (5 bases). CDR1 is MGHDK and CDR2 is SYGVNS in the germline V gene. V was clipped by 4 bases and J by 1 base, with 14 bases between them. The CDR3 is made up of 16 amino acids.

The chain links TRBV18 to TRBJ1-1; TRBD1 matches 12 bases. CDR3 size: 18 residues. The germline CDR1 and CDR2 sequences are KGHSH and LQKENI. The ends lost 1 base at V and 5 bases at J; junction bases unmatched: 11. CDR3 loop: CASSPQTGTGGKGTEAFF. The CDR3 nucleotides are TGTGCCAGCTCACCACAAACCGGGACAGGGGGCAAAGGGACTGAAGCTTTCTTT.

V usage is TRBV11-2 and J usage is TRBJ2-1; D is perhaps TRBD1 (6 bases). The CDR3 has 16 amino acids. Per germline, CDR1 SGHAT and CDR2 FQNNGV. Trimming cost V 6 bases and J 2 bases, with 17 bases left between them. CDR3: CASRRNRAITYNEQFF. DNA for the CDR3: TGTGCCAGCAGACGTAACAGGGCCATAACCTACAATGAGCAGTTCTTC. Looking up the rest from reference TRBV11-2 and TRBJ2-1 gives the full variable domain: EAGVAQSPRYKIIEKRQSVAFWCNPISGHATLYWYQQILGQGPKLLIQFQNNGVVDDSQLPKDRFSAERLKGVDSTLKIQPAKLEDSAVYLCASRRNRAITYNEQFFGPGTRLTVL.

The J gene is TRBJ1-1, the V gene TRBV7-3; D not resolved. The CDR3 covers 15 residues. CDR1 SGHTA and CDR2 FQGTGA come from the germline V gene. Trimming left V 4 bases short and J 1 base short, with 13 bases between. The chain's CDR3 is CASSSLWEGNTEAFF. The CDR3 DNA follows: TGTGCCAGCAGCTCCCTCTGGGAAGGGAACACTGAAGCTTTCTTT.

V gene TRBV9 combines with J gene TRBJ2-1, with D possibly being TRBD1 (7 bases). Germline V gene data show CDR1 as SGDLS and CDR2 as YYNGEE. This CDR3 spans 17 amino acids. Between the trimmed V and J ends, which lost 4 bases and 0 bases, there was a span of 17 bases. The CDR3 is CASSPGGGVRSYNEQFF. CDR3 DNA sequence: TGTGCCAGCAGCCCCGGAGGGGGCGTTCGCTCCTACAATGAGCAGTTCTTC.

The J gene is TRBJ1-6, the V gene TRBV27; D ambiguous. This CDR3 region has 12 residues. V was cut by 5 bases and J by 14 bases, with 13 bases left in between. Germline loops: CDR1 MNHEY, CDR2 SMNVEV (reference sequence). The CDR3 bases are TGTGCCAGCAGTGCAAGCATTGGAACCCTCCACTTT. Translating it yields CASSASIGTLHF.

V gene TRBV7-8 combines with J gene TRBJ2-7; TRBD1 might be the D (5 bases). The length of the CDR3 is 14 residues. Germline loops: CDR1 SGHVS, CDR2 FQNEAQ. V was trimmed by 2 bases and J by 0 bases, leaving 8 bases between them. The CDR3 sequence: CASSLQGSSYEQYF. The CDR3, as DNA: TGTGCCAGCAGCTTACAGGGTAGCTCCTACGAGCAGTACTTC.

The chain carries TRBV7-2 and TRBJ2-1; D remains unclear. The CDR3 covers 11 residues. Germline assignment: CDR1 SGHTA and CDR2 FQGNSA. The V gene lost 2 bases and the J gene lost 8 bases, with 4 bases spanning the gap. Here the CDR3 reads CASSLSDEQFF. CDR3 sequence (DNA): TGTGCCAGCAGCTTAAGTGATGAGCAGTTCTTC.

This sequence joins TRBV6-2 or TRBV6-3 and TRBJ1-5; D is uncertain. The V gene's germline CDR1 is MNHEY and CDR2 SVGEGT. The CDR3 consists of 15 residues. V gave up 3 bases and J gave up 3 bases, with 12 bases separating them. This CDR3 reads CASSYQSWNNQPQHF. DNA of the CDR3: TGTGCCAGCAGTTATCAATCGTGGAACAATCAGCCCCAGCATTTT.